The sequence of this TCR beta chain was determined in a study of OX40 agonist ivuxolimab in advanced cancers. Overall study context: The dose-escalation cohort had hepatocellular carcinoma, melanoma, renal cell or head and neck cancer. Age averaged around 60 years (range about 23 to 80), and roughly 80% were male.

Sequencing used immunoSEQ multiplex PCR; TCRdb keeps in-frame clones, though not all of them. The sample lists 30,000 to 40,000 clones; roughly 91% were seen once. Comment on this clone: Its matching antigen is unknown.

General study findings and limits: Certain nonresponders additionally had low normalized T-cell clonal expansion. Expanded clones belonging to CD8+ T cells outnumbered, on average, those of CD4+.

The receptor was derived from an adult with an advanced solid tumor such as melanoma, head and neck, liver or kidney cancer. Sequenced material: CD4+ or CD8+ T cells sorted from blood, taken in a trial of the OX40 agonist ivuxolimab.

Written as DNA, the CDR3 is TGTGCCACCAGCCTACACGCGGGCGGGTATTCCTACGAGCAGTACTTC. This encodes CATSLHAGGYSYEQYF. The chain is built from TRBV15 and TRBJ2-7; D is perhaps TRBD2 (5 bases). The CDR3 totals 16 residues. V gave up 5 bases and J gave up 1 base, with 18 bases separating them. Looked up from germline, CDR1 is LNHNV and CDR2 is YYDKDF (reference sequence).